This TCR beta chain was captured in a study of T cell repertoires in cytomegalovirus infection (dated by TCRdb to the late 2010s). With respect to the entire study: Peptide stimulations targeted recently identified HLA-C-restricted CMV epitopes, whose presentation resists viral immunomodulation, together with well-studied HLA-B-restricted epitopes. Donor HLA type was relevant to the analysis, because carriage of CMV infection together with the matching HLA type was indicated by public TCR beta signatures.

Taken from cysteine to phenylalanine, the CDR3 has 14 residues. Only the CDR3 portion is preserved as DNA: 42 bases, with reading frame beginning at the first base. CDR1 and CDR2 were assigned from the germline V gene as SGHTA and FQGTGA. V and J are truncated by 5 bases and 2 bases respectively, leaving an intervening sequence of 11 bases. Reading the label with the study, this specimen's treatment or condition is: in vitro stimulation with specific CMV peptide epitopes to enrich CMV-specific T cells. With respect to this clonotype: No antigen is known for it. Base qualities are not recorded, but no much larger clone differs from it by a single base.

Data came from an Illumina HiSeq 1500. Starting from the raw public reads, TCRdb applied fastp trimming at Q25, assembled clones with MiXCR and retained in-frame beta chains. One record per CDR3 amino acid sequence lists the most common genes and DNA. This sample lists 650,000 to 850,000 distinct CDR3 sequences; under 35% were detected once. About an eighth of the sample goes to the ten largest clones. The investigation overall reported the following: The ex vivo response was dominated by HLA-C-restricted CMV-specific TCR beta clonotypes, which also provided the single most frequent clonotype in two of eight donors. Cumulative frequency of public TCR beta family members discriminated carriers of CMV infection plus the relevant HLA type in this cohort and an independent 352-donor cohort.

This TCR was sampled from a human donor in good health (CMV status not recorded). Some clones in this sample may be carry-over from other donors' samples. The sequenced sample was cultured CD8+ T cells from PBMCs, obtained from culture after CMV antigen stimulation. The chain uses TRBV7-3 and TRBJ2-3; matching of 6 bases hints at TRBD1 as the D gene. The CDR3 region reads CASSPGHATDTQYF. The bases read TGTGCCAGCAGCCCGGGACACGCCACAGATACGCAGTATTTT.